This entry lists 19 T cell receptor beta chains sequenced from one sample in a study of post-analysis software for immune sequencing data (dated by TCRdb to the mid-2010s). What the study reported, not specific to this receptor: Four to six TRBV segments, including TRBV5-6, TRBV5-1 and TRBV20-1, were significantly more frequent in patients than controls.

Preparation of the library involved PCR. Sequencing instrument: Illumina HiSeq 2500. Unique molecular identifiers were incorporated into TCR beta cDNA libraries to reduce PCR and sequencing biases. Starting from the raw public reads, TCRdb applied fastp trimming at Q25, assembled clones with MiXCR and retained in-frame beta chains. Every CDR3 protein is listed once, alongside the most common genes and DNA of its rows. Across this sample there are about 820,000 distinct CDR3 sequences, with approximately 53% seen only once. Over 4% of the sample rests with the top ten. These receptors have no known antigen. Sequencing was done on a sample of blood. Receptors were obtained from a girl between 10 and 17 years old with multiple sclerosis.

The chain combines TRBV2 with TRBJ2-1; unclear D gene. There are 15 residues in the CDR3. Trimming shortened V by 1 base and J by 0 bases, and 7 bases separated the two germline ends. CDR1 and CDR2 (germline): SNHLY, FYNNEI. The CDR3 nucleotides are TGTGCCAGCAGTGAAGACGGTCGCTCCTACAATGAGCAGTTCTTC. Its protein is CASSEDGRSYNEQFF.

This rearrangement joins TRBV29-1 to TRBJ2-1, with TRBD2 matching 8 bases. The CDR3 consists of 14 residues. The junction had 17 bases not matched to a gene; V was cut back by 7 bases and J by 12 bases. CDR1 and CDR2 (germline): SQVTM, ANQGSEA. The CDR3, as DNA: TGCAGCGCGGTAACGGGGGGGCCTTATTATGGGCAGTTCTTC. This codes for CSAVTGGPYYGQFF.

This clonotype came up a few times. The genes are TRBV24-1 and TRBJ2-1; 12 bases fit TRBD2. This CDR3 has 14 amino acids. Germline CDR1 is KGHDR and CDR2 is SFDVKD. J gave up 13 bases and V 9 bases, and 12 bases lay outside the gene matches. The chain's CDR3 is CATPGLAGRVEQFF. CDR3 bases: TGTGCCACCCCGGGACTAGCGGGCCGGGTAGAACAGTTCTTC.

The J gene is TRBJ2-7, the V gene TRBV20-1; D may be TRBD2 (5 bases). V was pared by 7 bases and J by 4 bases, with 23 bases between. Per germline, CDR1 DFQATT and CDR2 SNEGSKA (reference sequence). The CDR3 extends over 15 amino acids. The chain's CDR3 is CSVPSYPGEWYEQYF. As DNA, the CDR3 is TGCAGTGTACCTTCCTATCCCGGGGAATGGTACGAGCAGTACTTC.

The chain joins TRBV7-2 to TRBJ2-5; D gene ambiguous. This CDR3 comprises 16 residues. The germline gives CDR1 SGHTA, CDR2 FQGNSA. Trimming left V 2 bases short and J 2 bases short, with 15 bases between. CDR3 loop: CASSLSRTALQETQYF. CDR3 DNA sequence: TGTGCCAGCAGCTTAAGTAGGACCGCCCTACAAGAGACCCAGTACTTC. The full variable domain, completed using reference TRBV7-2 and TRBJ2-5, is GAGVSQSPSNKVTEKGKDVELRCDPISGHTALYWYRQSLGQGLEFLIYFQGNSAPDKSGLPSDRFSAERTGGSVSTLTIQRTQQEDSAVYLCASSLSRTALQETQYFGPGTRLLVL.

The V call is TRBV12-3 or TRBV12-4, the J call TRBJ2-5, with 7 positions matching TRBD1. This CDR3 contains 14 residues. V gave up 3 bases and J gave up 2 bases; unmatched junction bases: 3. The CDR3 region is CASSFPGGQETQYF. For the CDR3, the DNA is TGTGCCAGCAGTTTCCCAGGGGGACAAGAGACCCAGTACTTC.

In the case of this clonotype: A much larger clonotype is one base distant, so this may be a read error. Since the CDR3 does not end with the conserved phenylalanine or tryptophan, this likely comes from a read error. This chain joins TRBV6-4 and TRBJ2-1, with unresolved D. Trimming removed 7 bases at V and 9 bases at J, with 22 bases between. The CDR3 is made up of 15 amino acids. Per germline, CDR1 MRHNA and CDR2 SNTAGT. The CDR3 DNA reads TGTGCCAGCACCCCATTCGTTGCCGATATCACTGAGCAGTTCTGC. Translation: CASTPFVADITEQFC.

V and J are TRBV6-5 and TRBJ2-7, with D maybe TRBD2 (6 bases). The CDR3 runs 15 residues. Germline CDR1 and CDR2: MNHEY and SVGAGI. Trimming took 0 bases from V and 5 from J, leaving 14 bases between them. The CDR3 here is CASSYSTRFGDEQYF. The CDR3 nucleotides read TGTGCCAGCAGTTACTCGACTAGGTTTGGGGACGAGCAGTACTTC.

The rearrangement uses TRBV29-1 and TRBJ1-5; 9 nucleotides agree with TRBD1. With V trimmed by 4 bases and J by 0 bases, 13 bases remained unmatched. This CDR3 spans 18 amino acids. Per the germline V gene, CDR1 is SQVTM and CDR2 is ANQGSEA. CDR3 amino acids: CSVALLGTGSISNQPQHF. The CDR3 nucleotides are TGCAGCGTTGCCCTATTAGGGACAGGGTCGATTAGCAATCAGCCCCAGCATTTT.

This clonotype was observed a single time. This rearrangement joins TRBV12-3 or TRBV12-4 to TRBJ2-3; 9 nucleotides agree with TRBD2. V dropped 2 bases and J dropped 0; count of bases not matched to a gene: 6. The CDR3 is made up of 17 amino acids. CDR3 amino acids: CASSLTGLATSTDTQYF. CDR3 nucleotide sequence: TGTGCCAGCAGTTTAACTGGACTAGCGACTAGCACAGATACGCAGTATTTT.

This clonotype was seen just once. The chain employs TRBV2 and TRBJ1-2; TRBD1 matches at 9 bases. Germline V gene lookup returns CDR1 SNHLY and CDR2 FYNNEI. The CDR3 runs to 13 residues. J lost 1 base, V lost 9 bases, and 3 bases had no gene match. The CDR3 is CARGTGNNYGYTF. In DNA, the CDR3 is TGTGCCAGGGGGACAGGGAATAACTATGGCTACACCTTC.

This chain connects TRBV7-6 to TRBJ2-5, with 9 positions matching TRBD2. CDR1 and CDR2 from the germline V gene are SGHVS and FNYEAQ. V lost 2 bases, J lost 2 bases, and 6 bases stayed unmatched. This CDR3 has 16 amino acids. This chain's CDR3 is CASSLSPSGMQETQYF. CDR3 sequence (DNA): TGTGCCAGCAGCTTATCCCCTAGCGGGATGCAAGAGACCCAGTACTTC. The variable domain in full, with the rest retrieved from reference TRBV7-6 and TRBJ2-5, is GAGVSQSPRYKVTKRGQDVALRCDPISGHVSLYWYRQALGQGPEFLTYFNYEAQQDKSGLPNDRFSAERPEGSISTLTIQRTEQRDSAMYRCASSLSPSGMQETQYFGPGTRLLVL.

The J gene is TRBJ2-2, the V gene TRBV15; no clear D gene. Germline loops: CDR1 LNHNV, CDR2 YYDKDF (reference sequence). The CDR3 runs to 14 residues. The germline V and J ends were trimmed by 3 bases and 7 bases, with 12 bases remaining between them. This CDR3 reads CATSSSIGNGELFF. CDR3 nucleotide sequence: TGTGCCACCAGCAGTAGTATTGGGAACGGGGAGCTGTTTTTT. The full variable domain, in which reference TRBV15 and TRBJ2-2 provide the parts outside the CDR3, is DAMVIQNPRYQVTQFGKPVTLSCSQTLNHNVMYWYQQKSSQAPKLLFHYYDKDFNNEADTPDNFQSRRPNTSFCFLDIRSPGLGDTAMYLCATSSSIGNGELFFGEGSRLTVL.

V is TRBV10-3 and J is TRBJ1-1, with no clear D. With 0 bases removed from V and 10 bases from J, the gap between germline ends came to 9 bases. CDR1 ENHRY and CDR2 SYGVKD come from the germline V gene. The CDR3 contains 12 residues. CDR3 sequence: CAISESMGPAFF. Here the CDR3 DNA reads TGTGCCATCAGTGAGTCCATGGGTCCAGCTTTCTTT.

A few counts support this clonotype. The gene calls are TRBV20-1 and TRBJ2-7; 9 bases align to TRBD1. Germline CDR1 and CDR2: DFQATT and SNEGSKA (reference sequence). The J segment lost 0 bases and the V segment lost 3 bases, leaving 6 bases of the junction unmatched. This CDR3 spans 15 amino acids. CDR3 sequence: CSASEYRGLSYEQYF. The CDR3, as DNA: TGCAGTGCTAGCGAATACAGGGGGCTCTCCTACGAGCAGTACTTC.

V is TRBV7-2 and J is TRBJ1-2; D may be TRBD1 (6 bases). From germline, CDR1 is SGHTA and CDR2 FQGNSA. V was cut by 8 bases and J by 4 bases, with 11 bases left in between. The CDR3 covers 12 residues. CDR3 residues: CASGQQGYGYTF. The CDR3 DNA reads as TGTGCCAGCGGCCAACAGGGCTATGGCTACACCTTC.

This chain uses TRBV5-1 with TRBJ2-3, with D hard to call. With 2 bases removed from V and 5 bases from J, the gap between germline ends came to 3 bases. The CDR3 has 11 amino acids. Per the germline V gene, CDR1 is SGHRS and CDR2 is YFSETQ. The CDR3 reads CASSFEDTQYF. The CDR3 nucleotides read TGCGCCAGCAGCTTCGAAGATACGCAGTATTTT.

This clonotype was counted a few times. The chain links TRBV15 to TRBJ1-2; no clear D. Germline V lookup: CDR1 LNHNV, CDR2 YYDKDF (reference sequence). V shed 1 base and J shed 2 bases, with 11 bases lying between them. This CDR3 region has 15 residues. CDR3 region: CATSRVDFLNYGYTF. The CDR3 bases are TGTGCCACCAGCAGAGTGGACTTTTTGAACTATGGCTACACCTTC.

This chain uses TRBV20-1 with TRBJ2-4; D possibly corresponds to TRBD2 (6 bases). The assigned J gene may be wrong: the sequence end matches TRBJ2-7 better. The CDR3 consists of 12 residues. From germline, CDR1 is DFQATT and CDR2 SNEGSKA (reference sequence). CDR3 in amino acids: CSAEGRNYEQYF. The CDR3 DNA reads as TGCAGTGCGGAAGGGAGGAACTACGAGCAGTACTTC.